The sequence of this T cell receptor (beta chain) was determined in a study of beta chain features in type 1 diabetes. Concerning this clone itself: The antigen is undetermined.

Reverse transcribing all isolated RNA meant expressed TCRB transcripts were sequenced. This table comes from immunoSEQ multiplex PCR, and its TCRdb copy is limited to in-frame clones, with some not included. The table has about 140,000 clones, roughly 10% seen once; the top ten hold about 0.6%. The V gene lost 5 bases and the J gene lost 7 bases, with 14 bases spanning the gap. The germline V gene encodes CDR1 SGHAT and CDR2 FQNNGV. The CDR3 covers 14 residues. A heparinised blood draw that averaged around 100 mL was obtained once from each donor. General observations from the study: All four CD4+ subsets of Type 1 diabetes patients contained TCRB CDR3s that were moderately but significantly shorter.

The sequencing sample was made of central memory CD4+ T cells from blood. V gene TRBV11-2 combines with J gene TRBJ2-2; the D gene is possibly TRBD1 (6 bases). The receptor's source is a woman aged 40-49 years in good health. CDR3 coding DNA: TGTGCCAGCAGCCCTAACAGGGTTAGCGGGGAGCTGTTTTTT. Amino acids: CASSPNRVSGELFF. Complete variable domain (other parts from reference TRBV11-2 and TRBJ2-2): EAGVAQSPRYKIIEKRQSVAFWCNPISGHATLYWYQQILGQGPKLLIQFQNNGVVDDSQLPKDRFSAERLKGVDSTLKIQPAKLEDSAVYLCASSPNRVSGELFFGEGSRLTVL.